These T cell receptor beta chains were read from a single sample in a study of shared clonotypes between healthy human individuals. The table came from immunoSEQ multiplex PCR; TCRdb's copy has only in-frame clones and leaves some out. The table has about 960,000 clones, about 80% seen once; the top ten hold approximately 1.5%. Sample: memory CD4+ T cells sorted from blood. The origin of the receptors is a man younger than 35 in good health. The CDR3 runs from the conserved cysteine through the conserved F or W.

v_call	j_call	cdr3_aa
TRBV5-1	TRBJ1-1	CASLHEGGTEAFF
TRBV6-6	TRBJ1-2	CASSPPGGQSYGYTF
TRBV7-8	TRBJ2-2	CASSIPIGQGEGAGELFF
TRBV11-2	TRBJ2-2	CASSPTLTNLNTGELFF
TRBV7-8	TRBJ1-1	CASSLGGSGMNTEAFF
TRBV2	TRBJ2-5	CASSEAASGRWLGYF
TRBV11-3	TRBJ1-1	CASSLDSVRTEAFF
TRBV30	TRBJ1-5	CAWSGGQGNNQPQHF
TRBV2	TRBJ2-7	CASLSDREGYEQYF
TRBV6-5	TRBJ1-1	CASRVNLGNTEAFF
TRBV7-2	TRBJ1-1	CASSLFGGASEAFF
TRBV6-5	TRBJ2-3	CASSELAGPRPTQYF
TRBV30	TRBJ1-4	CAQSGKRGEKLFF
TRBV10-2	TRBJ1-5	CASSDHRGQPQHF
TRBV6-5	TRBJ1-4	CASSSGFATNEKLFF
TRBV25-1	TRBJ2-5	CASSETSGAAAQYF
TRBV6-6	TRBJ2-7	CASRSTEEQYF
TRBV2	TRBJ1-6	CASTRAGVNSPLHF
TRBV27	TRBJ2-2	CASRRREASGELFF
TRBV9	TRBJ2-3	CASSSAAGLLTDTQYF
TRBV19	TRBJ2-6	CASSIQRGTTGANVLTF
TRBV7-2	TRBJ2-5	CASSLKLAGETQYF
TRBV30	TRBJ1-1	CAWSRRGITEAFF
TRBV28	TRBJ2-2	CASSPRDILGLFF
TRBV6-6	TRBJ1-4	CAADPQGMREKLFF
TRBV27	TRBJ1-2	CASSSTGTYGYTF
TRBV2	TRBJ1-1	CASSVARNTEAFF
TRBV28	TRBJ2-3	CASSFSRGAHTQYF
TRBV5-8	TRBJ2-2	CASSYKQGSGELFF
TRBV28	TRBJ1-1	CASSPLRGMGAFF
TRBV18	TRBJ2-2	CASSRRTAANTGELFF
TRBV30	TRBJ2-7	CAWIRSGYEQYF
TRBV30	TRBJ1-4	CAWGTGGKLFF
TRBV4-1	TRBJ1-1	CASTLSGTSNTEAFF
TRBV4-3	TRBJ2-2	CASSQLLGEAGELFF
TRBV19	TRBJ2-3	CASAGLGTDTQYF
TRBV4-1	TRBJ1-1	CASSQDSGWNTEAFF
TRBV6-1	TRBJ2-5	CASSGRAQGVRETQYF
TRBV9	TRBJ2-3	CASSVGSVSTDTQYF
TRBV18	TRBJ1-1	CASSPQGGDAEAFF
TRBV29-1	TRBJ2-7	CSVFQGGEQYF
TRBV29-1	TRBJ2-3	CSARNRDYGTDTQYF
TRBV10-3	TRBJ2-1	CAISEGGQGSYNEQFF
TRBV6-1	TRBJ2-2	CASLLAGRDTGELFF
TRBV5-1	TRBJ2-3	CASSLDPGTSTDTQYF
TRBV7-9	TRBJ2-7	CASSLALGNKYEQYF
TRBV5-1	TRBJ1-5	CASSYGGGNQPQHF
TRBV4-2	TRBJ2-5	CASSLGTSGNLETQYF
TRBV29-1	TRBJ1-5	CSVEYAGGQPQHF
TRBV4-1	TRBJ1-1	CASSRTLTGQNTEAFF
TRBV7-8	TRBJ1-6	CASSFGSDEGSSPLHF
TRBV19	TRBJ1-6	CASSIQGAVSPLHF
TRBV28	TRBJ1-4	CASSLPTEPRLFF
TRBV5-1	TRBJ2-1	CASRGTSGPQGGEQFF
TRBV7-2	TRBJ1-2	CASSSNRGRGGYTF